These 25 T cell receptor beta chains were all obtained from the same sample, sequenced in a study of T cells after yellow fever vaccination (dated by TCRdb to the late 2010s). Library method: 5' RACE. Data came from an Illumina NovaSeq 6000. TCRdb cleaned the public reads at Q25 with fastp, built clones with MiXCR and kept in-frame beta chains. Each CDR3 protein appears once, grouped with its most common genes and DNA. The sample table shows roughly 400,000 distinct CDR3 sequences, and about 19% are seen once. The ten largest clones take up roughly a sixth of the sample. Interpreted using the paper, the treatment or condition label stands for: live attenuated yellow fever vaccine strain. The source was PBMCs, collected before the yellow fever booster vaccination. The receptors originated from a man aged 18 to 35 who received the YFV17D yellow fever vaccine.

This chain connects TRBV12-3 or TRBV12-4 to TRBJ2-5; D perhaps matches TRBD2 (6 bases). The CDR3 consists of 13 residues. Trimming took off 5 bases at V and 5 bases at J, with 12 bases between the two ends. CDR3 sequence reads: CASSPGRGETQYF. As DNA, the CDR3 is TGTGCCAGCAGTCCGGGACGGGGGGAGACCCAGTACTTC.

Ten or more counts support this clonotype. The genes are TRBV20-1 and TRBJ2-3; D possibly corresponds to TRBD2 (5 bases). In germline, CDR1 is DFQATT, CDR2 SNEGSKA (reference sequence). Trimming took 6 bases from V and 8 from J, leaving 12 bases between them. The CDR3 loop spans 11 amino acids. CDR3: CSAPSAGTQYF. The CDR3 DNA reads TGCAGTGCCCCGTCTGCGGGTACGCAGTATTTT.

In this sample, this clonotype turned up a few times. The chain recombines TRBV7-6 with TRBJ2-5, with 11 bases matching TRBD2. Germline CDR1 and CDR2: SGHVS and FNYEAQ. V lost 4 bases to trimming and J lost 3 bases; unmatched junction nucleotides: 4. This CDR3 spans 15 amino acids. This CDR3 is CASSSGLADEETQYF. CDR3 DNA: TGTGCCAGCAGCTCGGGACTAGCGGACGAAGAGACCCAGTACTTC.

This clonotype was seen only a few times. This sequence joins TRBV6-5 and TRBJ1-6; the D is unclear. The CDR3 totals 14 residues. CDR1 is MNHEY and CDR2 is SVGAGI in the germline V gene. Trimming left V 2 bases short and J 10 bases short, with 12 bases between. The DNA for the CDR3 is TGTGCCAGCAGTTACACCGCCCAAGGATCACCCCTCCACTTT. Translated: CASSYTAQGSPLHF.

Only a few counts were recorded for this clonotype. The chain employs TRBV14 and TRBJ1-1; 8 bases fit TRBD1. The CDR3 length is 15 residues. Trimming at V came to 2 bases and at J to 5 bases, leaving 7 bases not matched to a gene. Germline V gene sequence: CDR1 SGHDN, CDR2 FVKESK. Here the CDR3 reads CASSQQGALGTEAFF. CDR3 DNA: TGTGCCAGCAGCCAACAGGGGGCATTGGGAACTGAAGCTTTCTTT.

The chain joins TRBV5-1 to TRBJ2-7, with D perhaps matching TRBD1 (6 bases). The ends were cut back, 0 bases at V and 6 bases at J, with 16 bases in the middle. Germline lookup yields CDR1 SGHRS and CDR2 YFSETQ. The length of the CDR3 is 15 residues. The CDR3 loop is CASSLARGSRREQYF. The CDR3 DNA reads TGCGCCAGCAGCTTGGCCAGGGGCTCCCGGCGCGAGCAGTACTTC.

The chain joins TRBV6-5 to TRBJ2-5; TRBD1 agrees at 8 bases. The germline gives CDR1 MNHEY, CDR2 SVGAGI. The CDR3 is 16 residues long. J was trimmed by 5 bases and V by 5 bases; bases with no gene match: 13. CDR3: CASSRSTGVGDETQYF. In DNA form, the CDR3 reads TGTGCCAGCAGTCGCTCGACAGGGGTAGGAGACGAGACCCAGTACTTC.

The genes are TRBV5-5 and TRBJ1-6; D is perhaps TRBD1 (6 bases). The germline gives CDR1 SGHKS, CDR2 YYEKEE (reference sequence). The V gene lost 4 bases and the J gene lost 11 bases, with 16 bases spanning the gap. The CDR3 has 14 residues. The CDR3, as DNA: TGTGCCAGCAGCCCGGGGACACCCGGGACACCCCTCCACTTT. This translates into CASSPGTPGTPLHF.

This clonotype was seen a handful of times. The rearrangement links TRBV7-2 to TRBJ2-7; 7 bases agree with TRBD2. J was trimmed by 3 bases and V by 5 bases; bases with no gene match: 7. Germline loops: CDR1 SGHTA, CDR2 FQGNSA. This CDR3 is 14 amino acids long. The CDR3 sequence is CASSPQAGFYEQYV. The CDR3 DNA reads as TGTGCCAGCAGCCCCCAAGCGGGGTTCTACGAGCAGTACGTC.

This clonotype was seen more than once but under ten times. The chain combines TRBV12-3 or TRBV12-4 with TRBJ1-5; possibly TRBD1 for D (5 bases). The CDR3 covers 13 residues. Trimming stripped 6 bases from V and 7 bases from J, with 13 bases between. CDR3 sequence (DNA): TGTGCCAGCAGCCCCGGGGGACGCCAGCCCCAGCATTTT. This encodes CASSPGGRQPQHF.

Only a few counts were recorded for this clonotype. This sequence joins TRBV7-9 and TRBJ1-2, with D tentatively TRBD1 (5 bases). This CDR3 spans 14 amino acids. V lost 7 bases, J lost 5 bases, and 17 bases lay in between. CDR1 is SEHNR, CDR2 FQNEAQ, per germline (reference sequence). The CDR3 nucleotides are TGTGCCAGCACCTCCCCGAGGGACGGGTATGGCTACACCTTC. This gives the protein CASTSPRDGYGYTF.

The chain recombines TRBV24-1 with TRBJ2-7; D uncertain. The germline V gene has CDR1 KGHDR and CDR2 SFDVKD. CDR3 length: 15 amino acids. Trimming removed 0 bases at V and 2 bases at J, with 10 bases between. CDR3 DNA sequence: TGTGCCACCAGTGATTTGACGGACGCCCCCTACGAGCAGTACGTC. Translated: CATSDLTDAPYEQYV.

V gene TRBV29-1 combines with J gene TRBJ2-7, with 8 bases lining up with TRBD2. V shed 4 bases, J shed 5 bases, and the junction held 7 bases outside the gene matches. Per the germline V gene, CDR1 is SQVTM and CDR2 is ANQGSEA. CDR3 size: 13 residues. CDR3 coding DNA: TGCAGCGTTGGTCCAGCGGGGGTCCACGAGCAGTACTTC. Translated, it gives CSVGPAGVHEQYF.

CDR3 region: CASSFDRGIYTGELFF. DNA for the CDR3: TGTGCCAGCAGCTTCGACAGGGGTATTTACACCGGGGAGCTGTTTTTT. The chain uses TRBV7-2 and TRBJ2-2; 8 nucleotides align to TRBD1. The CDR3 runs to 16 residues. The germline V gene has CDR1 SGHTA and CDR2 FQGNSA. With 3 bases clipped from V and 3 bases from J, the junction kept 6 bases outside the gene matches.

This clonotype was counted between two and nine times. The chain employs TRBV6-1 and TRBJ1-1; TRBD1 matches at 9 bases. CDR1 is MNHNS and CDR2 is SASEGT in the germline V gene. The V and J ends lost 8 bases and 6 bases, in that order; junction bases with no gene match: 16. This CDR3 has 16 amino acids. CDR3 sequence (DNA): TGTGCCAGCCTAGATAGATACGGACAGGGGAATGCTGAAGCTTTCTTT. Amino acids: CASLDRYGQGNAEAFF.

A few counts support this clonotype. This chain joins TRBV9 and TRBJ2-7, with D hard to call. V lost 0 bases to trimming and J lost 6 bases, with 7 bases between them. Germline V gene sequence: CDR1 SGDLS, CDR2 YYNGEE. This CDR3 is built from 12 residues. The CDR3 nucleotides are TGTGCCAGCAGCGTAGGTGTTAGCGAGCAGTACTTC. It translates to CASSVGVSEQYF.

The genes are TRBV4-2 and TRBJ2-7; no clear D gene. Trimming removed 0 bases at V and 7 bases at J, with 13 bases between. CDR1 is LGHNA and CDR2 is YNFKEQ in the germline V gene. The CDR3 has 14 residues. The CDR3 region has the DNA TGTGCCAGCAGCCAAGATTCCACTTCGAGGGAGCAGTACTTC. Translation: CASSQDSTSREQYF.

CDR3 bases: TGTGCCAGCAGCCAATACCAGGGAAGCAGTGGCTACACCTTC. This sequence encodes CASSQYQGSSGYTF. V is TRBV6-5 and J is TRBJ1-2; D is perhaps TRBD1 (5 bases). The CDR3 spans 14 residues. Trimming removed 6 bases at V and 7 bases at J, with 18 bases between. Germline-derived CDR1 and CDR2 are MNHEY and SVGAGI.

The chain couples TRBV6-5 to TRBJ2-7; no clear D gene. This CDR3 contains 12 residues. CDR1 and CDR2 (germline): MNHEY, SVGAGI. The V gene lost 5 bases and the J gene lost 7 bases, with 12 bases spanning the gap. CDR3 in amino acids: CASSNPFREQYF. CDR3 nucleotides: TGTGCCAGCAGTAACCCCTTTCGGGAGCAGTACTTC.

This clonotype was observed a few times. This rearrangement joins TRBV19 to TRBJ1-1, with D possibly matching TRBD1 (5 bases). Between the trimmed V and J ends, which lost 7 bases and 3 bases, there was a span of 15 bases. The CDR3 length is 14 residues. The V gene's germline CDR1 is LNHDA and CDR2 SQIVND (reference sequence). The CDR3 spells CASTKRRGDTEAFF. The CDR3 DNA reads TGTGCCAGTACCAAGAGACGGGGGGACACTGAAGCTTTCTTT.

The sample holds a few counts of this clonotype. The chain recombines TRBV7-2 with TRBJ1-2, with D unresolved. V was clipped by 7 bases and J by 4 bases, with 10 bases between them. This CDR3 is built from 12 residues. In germline, CDR1 is SGHTA, CDR2 FQGNSA. This CDR3 is CASTWSVYGYTF. Written as DNA, the CDR3 is TGTGCCAGCACCTGGTCCGTCTATGGCTACACCTTC.

CDR3 protein: CASHLGRYNEQFF. For the CDR3, the DNA is TGTGCCAGCCATCTCGGGAGATACAATGAGCAGTTCTTC. The chain recombines TRBV28 with TRBJ2-1, with TRBD2 as a possible D gene (6 bases). The CDR3 is 13 amino acids. Germline V lookup: CDR1 MDHEN, CDR2 SYDVKM. V gave up 8 bases and J gave up 4 bases, with 12 bases separating them.

This clonotype was counted ten times or more. This chain connects TRBV12-5 to TRBJ1-2, with D possibly being TRBD1 (5 bases). Germline CDR1 reads LGHNT; CDR2 reads FRNRAP. Trimming removed 5 bases at V and 4 bases at J, with 11 bases between. The CDR3 extends over 13 amino acids. CDR3 residues: CASGTGLIYGYTF. CDR3 in DNA: TGTGCTAGTGGTACGGGACTGATCTATGGCTACACCTTC.

The table lists this clonotype with a few counts. The V and J genes are TRBV7-3 and TRBJ2-1; D uncertain. The CDR3 loop spans 13 amino acids. Germline V gene data show CDR1 as SGHTA and CDR2 as FQGTGA. V was clipped by 2 bases and J by 6 bases, with 8 bases between them. CDR3 bases: TGTGCCAGCAGCTTAGGTCCAGCCAATGAGCAGTTCTTC. Its translation is CASSLGPANEQFF.

This rearrangement joins TRBV4-3 to TRBJ2-5; D remains ambiguous. Trimming left V 0 bases short and J 5 bases short, with 7 bases between. Germline CDR1 LGHNA, CDR2 YSLEER. The CDR3 consists of 13 residues. The CDR3 loop reads CASSQDVRETQYF. CDR3 DNA: TGCGCCAGCAGCCAAGATGTTCGCGAGACCCAGTACTTC.